The 24 T cell receptor beta chains in this list originate from one sample, sequenced in a study of beta chain features in type 1 diabetes. What was sequenced were expressed TCRB transcripts, since all of the isolated RNA had been reverse transcribed. Assay used: immunoSEQ multiplex PCR; TCRdb lists only in-frame clones, some missing. In the table there are around 330,000 clones, approximately 11% of which are singletons. Input material: naive CD4+ T cells from blood. Receptors were obtained from a woman aged 25 to 39 in good health.

The chain links TRBV4-3 to TRBJ2-7; D uncertain. Germline-derived CDR1 and CDR2 are LGHNA and YSLEER. V was cut by 6 bases and J by 0 bases, with 9 bases left in between. The CDR3 is 13 residues long. The CDR3 coding sequence is TGCGCCAGCAGGCCAGGCATCTCCTACGAGCAGTACTTC. The encoded protein is CASRPGISYEQYF.

The sample holds many counts of this clone. The chain carries TRBV4-3 and TRBJ2-7; 7 bases match TRBD1. This CDR3 has 17 residues. Germline CDR1 LGHNA, CDR2 YSLEER. V shed 0 bases, J shed 2 bases, and the junction held 10 bases outside the gene matches. The CDR3 DNA sequence: TGCGCCAGCAGCCAAGAGAGGAATACAGGGGCCGCCTACGAGCAGTACTTC. This sequence encodes CASSQERNTGAAYEQYF.

This clone was detected only a few times. The chain joins TRBV5-4 to TRBJ2-3; perhaps TRBD2 as D (5 bases). Germline V gives CDR1 SGHNT, CDR2 YYREEE (reference sequence). The CDR3 contains 14 residues. V lost 0 bases and J lost 4, with 9 bases in between. CDR3 region: CASSLGGRADTQYF. Here the CDR3 DNA reads TGTGCCAGCAGCTTGGGCGGGCGCGCAGATACGCAGTATTTT.

This clone was detected only a few times. This chain joins TRBV6-6 and TRBJ2-7, with 7 bases identical to TRBD1. The CDR3 is made up of 12 amino acids. V shed 4 bases and J 5 bases; nucleotides not matched to a gene: 2. CDR1 is MNHNY, CDR2 SVGAGI, per germline (reference sequence). The CDR3: CASSFDRDEQYF. CDR3 sequence (DNA): TGTGCCAGCAGTTTTGACAGGGACGAGCAGTACTTC.

This clone has just a few counts. This chain joins TRBV5-1 and TRBJ2-5; 12 bases line up with TRBD2. The V segment lost 2 bases and the J segment 4 bases; nucleotides outside the gene matches: 3. The germline V gene encodes CDR1 SGHRS and CDR2 YFSETQ. The CDR3 is 15 residues long. CDR3 sequence: CASSLRLAGAETQYF. The CDR3 region has the DNA TGCGCCAGCAGCTTACGACTAGCGGGAGCAGAGACCCAGTACTTC.

This chain links TRBV7-9 with TRBJ1-3; no definite D call. The CDR3 loop spans 14 amino acids. Trimming removed 1 base from V and 0 bases from J, with 4 bases in between. Germline CDR1 is SEHNR and CDR2 is FQNEAQ (reference sequence). The CDR3 bases are TGTGCCAGCAGCTTAGTCAGCTCTGGAAACACCATATATTTT. It specifies CASSLVSSGNTIYF.

The rearrangement uses TRBV7-2 and TRBJ2-7; TRBD1 aligns across 8 bases. V was clipped by 3 bases and J by 5 bases; unmatched bases: 9. Germline loops: CDR1 SGHTA, CDR2 FQGNSA. The CDR3 consists of 15 residues. The CDR3 reads CASSLTGTGVHEQYF. The CDR3, as DNA: TGTGCCAGCAGCTTGACCGGGACAGGTGTCCACGAGCAGTACTTC.

The chain recombines TRBV15 with TRBJ2-2; D ambiguous. The CDR3 runs to 18 residues. Germline V gene sequence: CDR1 LNHNV, CDR2 YYDKDF (reference sequence). Trimming removed 2 bases from V and 0 bases from J, with 16 bases in between. This CDR3 is CATSRRSVPGSNTGELFF. CDR3 bases: TGTGCCACCAGCAGACGTTCTGTTCCGGGTTCGAACACCGGGGAGCTGTTTTTT.

The genes are TRBV28 and TRBJ2-7; TRBD2 matches at 7 bases. The CDR3 is 13 amino acids. CDR1 is MDHEN and CDR2 is SYDVKM in the germline V gene. V dropped 5 bases and J dropped 7; count of bases not matched to a gene: 8. The CDR3 spells CASSEVAGREQYF. CDR3 in DNA: TGTGCCAGCAGTGAGGTGGCCGGGAGGGAGCAGTACTTC.

This clone was counted a single time. The chain joins TRBV28 to TRBJ2-5, with D unclear. The CDR3 runs 15 residues. Trimming took 3 bases from V and 5 from J, leaving 16 bases between them. The germline V gene has CDR1 MDHEN and CDR2 SYDVKM. CDR3 coding DNA: TGTGCCAGCAGTTTTCGCAGCGCAGCGCGGGAGACCCAGTACTTC. Amino acids: CASSFRSAARETQYF.

The chain recombines TRBV18 with TRBJ2-2, with 9 bases matching TRBD1. Germline V gene sequence: CDR1 KGHSH, CDR2 LQKENI. V lost 3 bases, J lost 4 bases, and 9 bases stayed unmatched. The length of the CDR3 is 17 residues. The CDR3 spells CASSPTSGQGGTGELFF. CDR3 nucleotide sequence: TGTGCCAGCTCACCTACCTCGGGACAGGGTGGCACCGGGGAGCTGTTTTTT. The complete variable domain, with remaining parts taken from reference TRBV18 and TRBJ2-2, reads NAGVMQNPRHLVRRRGQEARLRCSPMKGHSHVYWYRQLPEEGLKFMVYLQKENIIDESGMPKERFSAEFPKEGPSILRIQQVVRGDSAAYFCASSPTSGQGGTGELFFGEGSRLTVL.

Only a few counts were recorded for this clone. V gene TRBV6-5 combines with J gene TRBJ2-3; TRBD2 agrees at 11 bases. The CDR3 is 15 residues long. J was trimmed by 6 bases and V by 7 bases; bases with no gene match: 9. Germline loops: CDR1 MNHEY, CDR2 SVGAGI. CDR3: CASMRSGRAWDTQYF. DNA for the CDR3: TGTGCCAGCATGCGTAGCGGGAGGGCATGGGATACGCAGTATTTT.

This clone came up a few times. V gene TRBV6-5 combines with J gene TRBJ2-7; 8 bases are a match to TRBD2. With V trimmed by 5 bases and J by 2 bases, 5 bases remained unmatched. This CDR3 is built from 14 residues. The germline CDR1 and CDR2 sequences are MNHEY and SVGAGI. The CDR3 region has the DNA TGTGCCAGCAGTCGGGAGGGAGGGGCCTACGAGCAGTACTTC. It specifies CASSREGGAYEQYF.

In this sample, this clone turned up a few times. V usage is TRBV7-2 and J usage is TRBJ1-1, with TRBD1 identical over 8 bases. This CDR3 is built from 16 residues. V trimming: 7 bases; J trimming: 0 bases; junction bases outside the gene matches: 10. Germline CDR1 is SGHTA and CDR2 is FQGNSA. DNA of the CDR3: TGTGCCAGCAACCTTAGGACAGGGACCATGAACACTGAAGCTTTCTTT. It specifies CASNLRTGTMNTEAFF.

This clone came up a few times. The DNA of the CDR3 is TGTGCCAGCAGTGAAGTGGGTAGGGGGTATAGCAATCAGCCCCAGCATTTT. It codes for CASSEVGRGYSNQPQHF. This chain joins TRBV6-1 and TRBJ1-5; D perhaps matches TRBD1 (6 bases). The ends were cut back, 1 base at V and 0 bases at J, with 13 bases in the middle. CDR1 is MNHNS, CDR2 SASEGT, per germline. CDR3 length: 17 amino acids.

J is TRBJ2-5 and V is TRBV28, with D unresolved. Trimming pared 2 bases from V and 5 bases from J, leaving 6 bases between. Germline CDR1 reads MDHEN; CDR2 reads SYDVKM. The CDR3 spans 12 residues. CDR3 bases: TGTGCCAGCAGTTTAAACTGGGAGACCCAGTACTTC. It codes for CASSLNWETQYF.

The genes are TRBV6-5 and TRBJ2-2, with a tentative D call TRBD2 (5 bases). The germline gives CDR1 MNHEY, CDR2 SVGAGI. The V end was cut by 2 bases, the J end by 0 bases, with 10 bases between. This CDR3 has 16 amino acids. The DNA for the CDR3 is TGTGCCAGCAGTTACGGAGGCGGGTCGAACACCGGGGAGCTGTTTTTT. Translated: CASSYGGGSNTGELFF.

This sequence joins TRBV4-1 and TRBJ2-5; TRBD2 matches at 8 bases. The CDR3 contains 15 residues. V gave up 4 bases and J gave up 0 bases; unmatched junction bases: 4. In germline, CDR1 is MGHRA, CDR2 YSYEKL. CDR3 sequence: CASSPSGGNQETQYF. CDR3 sequence (DNA): TGCGCCAGCAGCCCTTCGGGGGGGAACCAAGAGACCCAGTACTTC.

The DNA of the CDR3 is TGTGCCAGCAGCCCAGGGACTAGCTCCAATGAGCAGTTCTTC. It is translated as CASSPGTSSNEQFF. This chain connects TRBV11-2 to TRBJ2-1; 9 bases are a match to TRBD2. The CDR3 spans 14 residues. Germline values: CDR1 SGHAT, CDR2 FQNNGV. The J segment lost 6 bases and the V segment lost 5 bases, leaving 5 bases of the junction unmatched. Full variable domain (outside the CDR3, taken from reference TRBV11-2 and TRBJ2-1): EAGVAQSPRYKIIEKRQSVAFWCNPISGHATLYWYQQILGQGPKLLIQFQNNGVVDDSQLPKDRFSAERLKGVDSTLKIQPAKLEDSAVYLCASSPGTSSNEQFFGPGTRLTVL.

This chain joins TRBV6-5 and TRBJ2-7; perhaps TRBD1 as D (6 bases). V lost 6 bases to trimming and J lost 2 bases, with 14 bases between them. CDR1 and CDR2 (germline): MNHEY, SVGAGI. The CDR3 covers 14 residues. This CDR3 is CASRNDRPPYEQYF. The CDR3 DNA is TGTGCCAGCAGAAATGACAGGCCCCCCTACGAGCAGTACTTC.

A few counts support this clone. The V and J genes are TRBV27 and TRBJ2-1; TRBD2 agrees at 10 bases. The V gene's germline CDR1 is MNHEY and CDR2 SMNVEV (reference sequence). CDR3 length: 16 amino acids. J lost 4 bases, V lost 6 bases, and 9 bases had no gene match. The CDR3 protein is CASSPYLAGEYNEQFF. For the CDR3, the DNA is TGTGCCAGCAGCCCTTACCTAGCGGGAGAGTACAATGAGCAGTTCTTC.

This chain connects TRBV7-2 to TRBJ2-5; tentatively, D is TRBD1 (7 bases). The germline V gene encodes CDR1 SGHTA and CDR2 FQGNSA. Trimming removed 1 base from V and 0 bases from J, with 12 bases in between. The CDR3 is 16 amino acids. For the CDR3, the DNA is TGTGCCAGCAGCTTAGAACCAGGGGGGAACCAAGAGACCCAGTACTTC. This gives the protein CASSLEPGGNQETQYF.

This clone was counted only a few times. This chain joins TRBV28 and TRBJ2-5; TRBD1 is a possible D gene (6 bases). The germline V gene encodes CDR1 MDHEN and CDR2 SYDVKM. Trimming removed 2 bases from V and 6 bases from J, with 10 bases in between. This CDR3 region has 13 residues. DNA for the CDR3: TGTGCCAGCAGTTTAGAGGGGGTTAAGACCCAGTACTTC. Its translation is CASSLEGVKTQYF.

The rearrangement uses TRBV11-1 and TRBJ2-3; D uncertain. This CDR3 has 17 amino acids. V lost 5 bases, J lost 0 bases, and 18 bases lay in between. From germline, CDR1 is SGHAT and CDR2 FQDESV (reference sequence). CDR3 bases: TGTGCCAGCAGCGAGCCCCCCTCCGGGTCTAGCACAGATACGCAGTATTTT. Translation: CASSEPPSGSSTDTQYF.